The sequence of this TCR beta chain was determined in a study of spatial heterogeneity in lung cancer. Time point meaning: sample taken at primary tumor resection. Tumor, nontumor lung or frozen PBMC supplied whole RNA, sequenced without sorting. The CDR3 runs to 12 residues. V lost 0 bases and J lost 3, with 6 bases in between. Germline-derived CDR1 and CDR2 are GTSNPN and SVGIG (reference sequence). Notes on this clonotype: The size of this beta chain means little, since it is a stray read in a library made for alpha chains.

TCRdb fed the 5' RACE reads into MiXCR, producing one record per CDR3 protein. The repertoire holds about 420 distinct CDR3 sequences, with over 30% as singletons. The TCR comes from a male donor with early-stage non-small cell lung cancer. Sample: PBMCs, taken at surgery. The chain uses TRBV30 and TRBJ2-7, with unresolved D. The CDR3 DNA follows: TGTGCCTGGAGTGTATCGGACTACGAGCAGTACTTC. It codes for CAWSVSDYEQYF.